A selection of T cell receptor beta chains follows, all from one sample in a study of cytomegalovirus exposure and HLA in healthy donors. Sequencing used immunoSEQ multiplex PCR; TCRdb keeps in-frame clones, though not all of them. The sample includes 150,000 to 250,000 clones, 80% to 90% of them seen just once. The specimen sequenced was PBMCs. The receptors here all came from a woman in her thirties in good health and CMV-seronegative. Both conserved end residues are part of each CDR3. Fields, in order: clone size, D gene, V gene, J gene, CDR3 length, CDR3 DNA, CDR3 protein. A D gene is named only where the DNA matches it firmly. Clone size, where shown, is once, few, many, or a class for clones that have expanded.

clone size: -
D gene: -
V gene: TRBV5-1
J gene: TRBJ2-3
CDR3 length: 13
CDR3 DNA: TGCGCCAGCAGCTTAACTGGCACAGATACGCAGTATTTT
CDR3 protein: CASSLTGTDTQYF

clone size: -
D gene: -
V gene: TRBV18
J gene: TRBJ2-7
CDR3 length: 13
CDR3 DNA: TGTGCCAGCCGGGGGACCCAGACTTACGAGCAGTACTTC
CDR3 protein: CASRGTQTYEQYF

clone size: -
D gene: -
V gene: TRBV19
J gene: TRBJ1-1
CDR3 length: 11
CDR3 DNA: TGTGCCAGTAGTAAACTCACTGAAGCTTTCTTT
CDR3 protein: CASSKLTEAFF

clone size: -
D gene: -
V gene: TRBV5-6
J gene: TRBJ1-4
CDR3 length: 17
CDR3 DNA: TGTGCCAGCAGCTGGGCGGCATGGACAGCAACTAATGAAAAACTGTTTTTT
CDR3 protein: CASSWAAWTATNEKLFF

clone size: -
D gene: TRBD1
V gene: TRBV2
J gene: TRBJ2-2
CDR3 length: 15
CDR3 DNA: TGTGCCAGCAGGCCCGGGACAGCGAACACCGGGGAGCTGTTTTTT
CDR3 protein: CASRPGTANTGELFF

clone size: -
D gene: -
V gene: TRBV5-1
J gene: TRBJ2-2
CDR3 length: 19
CDR3 DNA: TGCGCCAGCAGCTTGGCTTTGGACAGACCCTTTTGGGACACCGGGGAGCTGTTTTTT
CDR3 protein: CASSLALDRPFWDTGELFF

clone size: -
D gene: -
V gene: TRBV7-2
J gene: TRBJ2-1
CDR3 length: 11
CDR3 DNA: TGTGCCAGCAGCGGACTGAATGAGCAGTTCTTC
CDR3 protein: CASSGLNEQFF

clone size: -
D gene: -
V gene: TRBV7-9
J gene: TRBJ2-5
CDR3 length: 13
CDR3 DNA: TGTGCCAGCGCCACGAGCCTTCAAGAGACCCAGTACTTC
CDR3 protein: CASATSLQETQYF

clone size: -
D gene: -
V gene: TRBV6-6
J gene: TRBJ1-1
CDR3 length: 16
CDR3 DNA: TGTGCCAGCAGTCCCCCGAAGGTGGAGTCGGGCACTGAAGCTTTCTTT
CDR3 protein: CASSPPKVESGTEAFF

clone size: -
D gene: TRBD2
V gene: TRBV14
J gene: TRBJ2-3
CDR3 length: 19
CDR3 DNA: TGTGCCAGCAGCCAAGTAGCGGGGGGCCCTCCCGGGGCCGCAGATACGCAGTATTTT
CDR3 protein: CASSQVAGGPPGAADTQYF

clone size: -
D gene: TRBD1
V gene: TRBV18
J gene: TRBJ1-3
CDR3 length: 13
CDR3 DNA: TGTGCCAGCTCCCCAGGACAGGGAAGCACCATATATTTT
CDR3 protein: CASSPGQGSTIYF

clone size: -
D gene: -
V gene: TRBV5-1
J gene: TRBJ1-4
CDR3 length: 14
CDR3 DNA: TGCGCCAGCAGCCCCCGGACAGTTAATGAAAAACTGTTTTTT
CDR3 protein: CASSPRTVNEKLFF

clone size: once
D gene: TRBD2
V gene: TRBV4-2
J gene: TRBJ2-7
CDR3 length: 16
CDR3 DNA: TGTGCCAGCAGCCAAGATCGGGACGGGAGGGCCCGCGAGCAGTACTTC
CDR3 protein: CASSQDRDGRAREQYF

clone size: -
D gene: -
V gene: TRBV6-5
J gene: TRBJ2-7
CDR3 length: 13
CDR3 DNA: TGTGCCAGCAGGACGGGACACTCCTACGAGCAGTACTTC
CDR3 protein: CASRTGHSYEQYF

clone size: -
D gene: -
V gene: TRBV12-5
J gene: TRBJ1-1
CDR3 length: 14
CDR3 DNA: TGTGCTAGTGGTTTGGGACCAGGGGTCTCGGGGGGTTTCTTT
CDR3 protein: CASGLGPGVSGGFF

clone size: once
D gene: -
V gene: TRBV2
J gene: TRBJ2-7
CDR3 length: 14
CDR3 DNA: TGTGCCAGCAACAACCTGGACAGCTCCTACGAGCAGTACTTC
CDR3 protein: CASNNLDSSYEQYF

clone size: once
D gene: -
V gene: TRBV6-5
J gene: TRBJ1-2
CDR3 length: 16
CDR3 DNA: TGTGCCAGCAGTTCCGGGTCCTCACCGCCAGTCTATGGCTACACCTTC
CDR3 protein: CASSSGSSPPVYGYTF

clone size: few
D gene: TRBD1
V gene: TRBV28
J gene: TRBJ1-1
CDR3 length: 14
CDR3 DNA: TGTGCCAGCAGCCGAACACAGGGGAGTACTGAAGCTTTCTTT
CDR3 protein: CASSRTQGSTEAFF

clone size: -
D gene: -
V gene: TRBV11-3
J gene: TRBJ2-1
CDR3 length: 15
CDR3 DNA: TGTGCCAGCACCAGGGTTGGAAGCTCCTACAATGAGCAGTTCTTC
CDR3 protein: CASTRVGSSYNEQFF

clone size: -
D gene: TRBD1
V gene: TRBV13
J gene: TRBJ1-6
CDR3 length: 16
CDR3 DNA: TGTGCCAGCAGTCGGACAGGGGAGGCCCTAAATTCACCCCTCCACTTT
CDR3 protein: CASSRTGEALNSPLHF

clone size: -
D gene: -
V gene: TRBV7-2
J gene: TRBJ1-1
CDR3 length: 14
CDR3 DNA: TGTGCCAGCAGCGCCACAGGGATGAACACTGAAGCTTTCTTT
CDR3 protein: CASSATGMNTEAFF

clone size: few
D gene: -
V gene: TRBV11-1
J gene: TRBJ1-3
CDR3 length: 15
CDR3 DNA: TGTGCCAGCAGCTTAGAACAGGCGCCTGGAAACACCATATATTTT
CDR3 protein: CASSLEQAPGNTIYF

clone size: -
D gene: -
V gene: TRBV5-1
J gene: TRBJ1-5
CDR3 length: 15
CDR3 DNA: TGCGCCAGCAGCTTGGGGGGGCCAAGCAATCAGCCCCAGCATTTT
CDR3 protein: CASSLGGPSNQPQHF

clone size: -
D gene: TRBD1
V gene: TRBV5-1
J gene: TRBJ1-2
CDR3 length: 14
CDR3 DNA: TGCGCCAGCAGCTTGGATAGACAGGGCTATGGCTACACCTTC
CDR3 protein: CASSLDRQGYGYTF

clone size: -
D gene: -
V gene: TRBV18
J gene: TRBJ1-2
CDR3 length: 15
CDR3 DNA: TGTGCCAGCTCACCGGGGCCGGGGGTTCGAGAGGGCTACACCTTC
CDR3 protein: CASSPGPGVREGYTF

clone size: -
D gene: -
V gene: TRBV27
J gene: TRBJ1-1
CDR3 length: 15
CDR3 DNA: TGTGCCAGCAGCCCCTGGGGAGGGGGGGACACTGAAGCTTTCTTT
CDR3 protein: CASSPWGGGDTEAFF

clone size: -
D gene: -
V gene: TRBV10-3
J gene: TRBJ2-7
CDR3 length: 12
CDR3 DNA: TGTGCCATCAGTGTTTATACCTACGAGCAGTACTTC
CDR3 protein: CAISVYTYEQYF

clone size: -
D gene: -
V gene: TRBV30
J gene: TRBJ2-3
CDR3 length: 14
CDR3 DNA: TGTGCCTGGAAGGGGGGGCGGTCGACAGATACGCAGTATTTT
CDR3 protein: CAWKGGRSTDTQYF

clone size: -
D gene: TRBD2
V gene: TRBV7-9
J gene: TRBJ2-7
CDR3 length: 15
CDR3 DNA: TGTGCCAGCAGCTCGGAGAGGGGAGGGTTCTACGAGCAGTACTTC
CDR3 protein: CASSSERGGFYEQYF

clone size: -
D gene: -
V gene: TRBV30
J gene: TRBJ1-3
CDR3 length: 17
CDR3 DNA: TGTGCCTGGAGTGCCCGGAGGGACCGACACTCTGGAAACACCATATATTTT
CDR3 protein: CAWSARRDRHSGNTIYF

clone size: -
D gene: TRBD1
V gene: TRBV9
J gene: TRBJ2-7
CDR3 length: 13
CDR3 DNA: TGTGCCAGCAGCGTCGACAGGGGTCGAGAGCAGTACTTC
CDR3 protein: CASSVDRGREQYF

clone size: few
D gene: TRBD1
V gene: TRBV19
J gene: TRBJ1-5
CDR3 length: 16
CDR3 DNA: TGTGCCAGTAGCGGACAGGCTCCCGGAGGAAATCAGCCCCAGCATTTT
CDR3 protein: CASSGQAPGGNQPQHF

clone size: -
D gene: TRBD2
V gene: TRBV5-1
J gene: TRBJ2-3
CDR3 length: 15
CDR3 DNA: TGCGCCAGCAGCTTGGTTCGGGGGGGCACAGATACGCAGTATTTT
CDR3 protein: CASSLVRGGTDTQYF

clone size: -
D gene: -
V gene: TRBV6-6
J gene: TRBJ2-5
CDR3 length: 16
CDR3 DNA: TGTGCCAGCAGTTACGTAGTCATCGGACTCAAGAGTACCCAGTACTTC
CDR3 protein: CASSYVVIGLKSTQYF

clone size: -
D gene: -
V gene: TRBV9
J gene: TRBJ1-6
CDR3 length: 12
CDR3 DNA: TGTGCCAGCAGCGTAGGGGCAGGTTCCCTCCACTTT
CDR3 protein: CASSVGAGSLHF

clone size: -
D gene: -
V gene: TRBV5-1
J gene: TRBJ1-2
CDR3 length: 15
CDR3 DNA: TGCGCCAGCAGCCTCCAACCGCAGGGCAACTATGGCTACACCTTC
CDR3 protein: CASSLQPQGNYGYTF

clone size: -
D gene: TRBD1
V gene: TRBV7-8
J gene: TRBJ2-1
CDR3 length: 13
CDR3 DNA: TGTGCCAGCAGCCCATCTTGGACAGGAATTCAGTTCTTC
CDR3 protein: CASSPSWTGIQFF

clone size: -
D gene: -
V gene: TRBV6-1
J gene: TRBJ1-2
CDR3 length: 18
CDR3 DNA: TGTGCCAGCAGTGAAACGGGACTCCTAACCCCAGCTAACTATGGCTACACCTTC
CDR3 protein: CASSETGLLTPANYGYTF

clone size: -
D gene: TRBD1
V gene: TRBV9
J gene: TRBJ2-7
CDR3 length: 15
CDR3 DNA: TGTGCCAGCAGCGGCCTAGCAGGGGGCAACTACGAGCAGTACTTC
CDR3 protein: CASSGLAGGNYEQYF

clone size: -
D gene: -
V gene: TRBV6-5
J gene: TRBJ2-7
CDR3 length: 15
CDR3 DNA: TGTGCCAGCAGTTACTCACAGGCTCCTACCTACGAGCAGTACTTC
CDR3 protein: CASSYSQAPTYEQYF

clone size: -
D gene: -
V gene: TRBV9
J gene: TRBJ2-1
CDR3 length: 15
CDR3 DNA: TGTGCCAGCAGCGTAGAGGCAGGGGCAAACAATGAGCAGTTCTTC
CDR3 protein: CASSVEAGANNEQFF

clone size: -
D gene: TRBD1
V gene: TRBV11-3
J gene: TRBJ1-1
CDR3 length: 15
CDR3 DNA: TGTGCCAGCAGCTGGGGGACAGGGCCCAACACTGAAGCTTTCTTT
CDR3 protein: CASSWGTGPNTEAFF

clone size: -
D gene: -
V gene: TRBV6-1
J gene: TRBJ1-4
CDR3 length: 14
CDR3 DNA: TGTGCCAGCAGAAGACAACCCAGGGGTGAAAAACTGTTTTTT
CDR3 protein: CASRRQPRGEKLFF

clone size: -
D gene: -
V gene: TRBV29-1
J gene: TRBJ2-1
CDR3 length: 12
CDR3 DNA: TGCAGCGTTGACGGAGAAGGCTATGAGCAGTTCTTC
CDR3 protein: CSVDGEGYEQFF

clone size: -
D gene: -
V gene: TRBV7-9
J gene: TRBJ2-1
CDR3 length: 14
CDR3 DNA: TGTGCCAGCAGCTTAGCTTCTTCGGGGAATGAGCAGTTCTTC
CDR3 protein: CASSLASSGNEQFF

clone size: -
D gene: TRBD1
V gene: TRBV5-1
J gene: TRBJ2-5
CDR3 length: 14
CDR3 DNA: TGCGCCAGCAGCATGCCGGGACAGCAAGAGACCCAGTACTTC
CDR3 protein: CASSMPGQQETQYF

clone size: -
D gene: TRBD1
V gene: TRBV19
J gene: TRBJ2-7
CDR3 length: 14
CDR3 DNA: TGTGCCAGTAGCATTAGTCAGGGGGTCTACGAGCAGTACTTC
CDR3 protein: CASSISQGVYEQYF

clone size: once
D gene: -
V gene: TRBV19
J gene: TRBJ2-7
CDR3 length: 14
CDR3 DNA: TGTGCCAGTACCGATGTCGGCAGCGCCTACGAGCAGTACTTC
CDR3 protein: CASTDVGSAYEQYF

clone size: -
D gene: TRBD1
V gene: TRBV10-3
J gene: TRBJ2-3
CDR3 length: 12
CDR3 DNA: TGTGCCCTTGGACAGGGGGATGATACGCAGTATTTT
CDR3 protein: CALGQGDDTQYF

clone size: -
D gene: -
V gene: TRBV4-1
J gene: TRBJ1-3
CDR3 length: 15
CDR3 DNA: TGCGCCAGCAGCCAAGGACACCAATCTGGAAACACCATATATTTT
CDR3 protein: CASSQGHQSGNTIYF

clone size: -
D gene: TRBD2
V gene: TRBV5-1
J gene: TRBJ2-7
CDR3 length: 14
CDR3 DNA: TGCGCCAGCAGGTGGACTAGCGGGTCCTACGAGCAGTACTTC
CDR3 protein: CASRWTSGSYEQYF

clone size: -
D gene: -
V gene: TRBV6-4
J gene: TRBJ1-6
CDR3 length: 13
CDR3 DNA: TGTGCCAGCAGTGCTACCTATAATTCACCCCTCCACTTT
CDR3 protein: CASSATYNSPLHF

clone size: once
D gene: TRBD1
V gene: TRBV28
J gene: TRBJ2-3
CDR3 length: 11
CDR3 DNA: TGTGCCAGTAAACAGGGGCGAATGCAGTATTTT
CDR3 protein: CASKQGRMQYF

clone size: few
D gene: -
V gene: TRBV6-4
J gene: TRBJ1-6
CDR3 length: 15
CDR3 DNA: TGTGCCAGCAGGGTGGCCCCCGGGGATAATTCACCCCTCCACTTT
CDR3 protein: CASRVAPGDNSPLHF

clone size: few
D gene: TRBD2
V gene: TRBV5-1
J gene: TRBJ2-1
CDR3 length: 17
CDR3 DNA: TGCGCCAGCAGCCCCCTCCCGGGACTAGCGGATTTAAATGAGCAGTTCTTC
CDR3 protein: CASSPLPGLADLNEQFF

clone size: -
D gene: -
V gene: TRBV15
J gene: TRBJ1-2
CDR3 length: 14
CDR3 DNA: TGTGCCACCAGCAGGCTTTTAGCAGGGAATGGCTACACCTTC
CDR3 protein: CATSRLLAGNGYTF